A selection of T cell receptor beta chains follows, all from one sample in a study of cytomegalovirus exposure and HLA in healthy donors. Sequenced by immunoSEQ multiplex PCR; TCRdb stores in-frame clones only, minus some. Of just under 80,000 clones in the sample, 60% to 85% were seen once. Sequencing was carried out using PBMCs. These receptors originate from a man aged 35 to 55 in good health and CMV-seronegative. Both conserved end residues are part of each CDR3. The D gene is left open where the match is weak. Expanded clones are given a class, and other clones once, few, many or no size at all.

cdr3_nt	cdr3_aa	d_call	clone_size	v_call	j_call
TGTGCTAGCAGCCCGGATAGGGGGACGGAGACCCAGTACTTC	CASSPDRGTETQYF	.	.	TRBV7-7	TRBJ2-5
TGCAGCGTGATCACCGGACAGTCCCAAGAGACCCAGTACTTC	CSVITGQSQETQYF	.	.	TRBV29-1	TRBJ2-5
TGTGCCAGCAGGCCGTCACTAGCGGGACTTTCCGAGCAGTACTTC	CASRPSLAGLSEQYF	TRBD2	once	TRBV6-5	TRBJ2-7
TGTGCCAGCAGCCCCGCTTCCGGCGCAGGGTCGAAGACCCAGTACTTC	CASSPASGAGSKTQYF	.	.	TRBV9	TRBJ2-5
TGTGCCAGCAGCTTTTCCGGGACAGGTTTAGATACGCAGTATTTT	CASSFSGTGLDTQYF	TRBD1	.	TRBV28	TRBJ2-3
TGCAGCGTTGAAGGAGTATGGGAGGGGCCGAACACCGGGGAGCTGTTTTTT	CSVEGVWEGPNTGELFF	TRBD2	.	TRBV29-1	TRBJ2-2
TGCGCCAGCAGCCAAGTCGACCTGGGACTGGCCCGGGGTGAGCAGTTCTTC	CASSQVDLGLARGEQFF	.	.	TRBV4-1	TRBJ2-1
TGCGCCAGCAGCGGCGTTACTAGCGGGGCCGGGGAGACCCAGTACTTC	CASSGVTSGAGETQYF	TRBD2	.	TRBV5-1	TRBJ2-5
TGTGCCAGTAGTACCCGCCCAGGGGGCGATCAGCCCCAGCATTTT	CASSTRPGGDQPQHF	TRBD1	.	TRBV19	TRBJ1-5
TGTGCCAGCTCACGGGACTATGAAGCTTTCTTT	CASSRDYEAFF	.	.	TRBV18	TRBJ1-1
TGTGCCAGCAGCGTACAGGGATCGATGAACACTGAAGCTTTCTTT	CASSVQGSMNTEAFF	.	.	TRBV9	TRBJ1-1
TGCGCCAGCAGCCCCCAACCGGGACTATCAAACACCGGGGAGCTGTTTTTT	CASSPQPGLSNTGELFF	TRBD2	once	TRBV5-1	TRBJ2-2
TGTGCCAGCAGTTTGATGACAGGGCGATGGTTGGAGACCCAGTACTTC	CASSLMTGRWLETQYF	TRBD1	.	TRBV28	TRBJ2-5
TGCGCCAGCAGATTAGTCGGACAGGGAAAAGAGACCCAGTACTTC	CASRLVGQGKETQYF	TRBD1	.	TRBV5-1	TRBJ2-5
TGTGCCAGCAGCTCTGGCGGGAGGCGAGCTTTCTTT	CASSSGGRRAFF	.	few	TRBV5-6	TRBJ1-1
TGTGCCAGCTCACGCGGGGCCGGGACTGAAGCTTTCTTT	CASSRGAGTEAFF	.	.	TRBV18	TRBJ1-1
TGTGCCAGCAGTGAAGAAGGACTAGCGGGAGGGCCAAGCTATGATGAGCAGTTCTTC	CASSEEGLAGGPSYDEQFF	TRBD2	.	TRBV2	TRBJ2-1
TGCAGCGTCGGGACTAGCGGCACCGGGGGGCTGTTTTTT	CSVGTSGTGGLFF	TRBD2	few	TRBV29-1	TRBJ2-2
TGTGCCAGCAGGGCTCCGGGACAGGTCCCCAGGGAGCAGTACTTC	CASRAPGQVPREQYF	TRBD1	few	TRBV6-5	TRBJ2-5
TGCAGCGCCTTTCAGGGTATCGGAAACACCATATATTTT	CSAFQGIGNTIYF	.	.	TRBV29-1	TRBJ1-3
TGTGCCATCTCACAGGGCCCCACAGATACGCAGTATTTT	CAISQGPTDTQYF	.	.	TRBV10-3	TRBJ2-3
TGTGCCAGCAGCTTAGGCGGAGACTACGAGCAGTACTTC	CASSLGGDYEQYF	.	.	TRBV11-3	TRBJ2-7
TGTGCCAGCAGCCCCCGACTAGCGGGAGGGAGGTACGAGCAGTACTTC	CASSPRLAGGRYEQYF	TRBD2	.	TRBV13	TRBJ2-7
TGCGCCAGCAGCCAAGAGGGTGCGACAGGGGTTTTGAATGAGCAGTTCTTC	CASSQEGATGVLNEQFF	TRBD1	once	TRBV4-3	TRBJ2-1
TGTGCCAGCAGCATAGGGACAACCGCCTACGAGCAGTACTTC	CASSIGTTAYEQYF	.	.	TRBV4-2	TRBJ2-7
TGTGCCAGCAGCCAAGAGGGGCCATTGAACACCGGGGAGCTGTTTTTT	CASSQEGPLNTGELFF	.	.	TRBV4-2	TRBJ2-2
TGCGCCAGCAGCACCGGGACAGGGGCCTACGAGCAGTACTTC	CASSTGTGAYEQYF	TRBD1	few	TRBV5-1	TRBJ2-7
TGCGCCAGCAGCCAAGGGGACAGGGCGGACACTGAAGCTTTCTTT	CASSQGDRADTEAFF	TRBD1	few	TRBV4-1	TRBJ1-1
TGTGCCAGTACTAAGACGGGCAATGAGCAGTTCTTC	CASTKTGNEQFF	.	.	TRBV19	TRBJ2-1
TGTGCCAGCAGCTTAAGAAGGCTAGCGGGAGACCTGAATGAGCAGTTCTTC	CASSLRRLAGDLNEQFF	TRBD2	.	TRBV7-2	TRBJ2-1
TGTGCCAGCAGCTTTCTAGCGGGGAACACCGGGGAGCTGTTTTTT	CASSFLAGNTGELFF	TRBD2	.	TRBV7-3	TRBJ2-2
TGCACCAGCAGCCAAGGCTACAGGGTTTCGACAGATACGCAGTATTTT	CTSSQGYRVSTDTQYF	.	.	TRBV1	TRBJ2-3
TGTGCCAGCAGTCTGGGACTGCAAGCTAACTATGGCTACACCTTC	CASSLGLQANYGYTF	.	.	TRBV28	TRBJ1-2
TGTGCCAGCACCCTCAGCGGGAGAACGCGCGAGCAGTACTTC	CASTLSGRTREQYF	TRBD2	.	TRBV7-2	TRBJ2-7
TGTGCCAGCAGTTACTGGGGGACACAAGAAGGTGGCTACACCTTC	CASSYWGTQEGGYTF	.	.	TRBV6-6	TRBJ1-2
TGTGCCAGCAGTGAAGGAACCGGGAATCAGCCCCAGCATTTT	CASSEGTGNQPQHF	.	.	TRBV6-1	TRBJ1-5
TGTGCCTGGAGTCTCCTGGAGGTCGCCTACAATGAGCAGTTCTTC	CAWSLLEVAYNEQFF	.	.	TRBV30	TRBJ2-1
TGTGCCAGCAGATTTGGGGGGGCACAAGACTATGGCTACACCTTC	CASRFGGAQDYGYTF	.	once	TRBV5-4	TRBJ1-2
TGTGCCAGCAGCCTCCGTCAGGATAACTATGGCTACACCTTC	CASSLRQDNYGYTF	.	.	TRBV27	TRBJ1-2
TGCGCCAGCAGCTCCCGGGACTTGTACAATGAGCAGTTCTTC	CASSSRDLYNEQFF	.	once	TRBV5-1	TRBJ2-1
TGTGCCAGCAGGTCAGGGGGTGAATATGGCTACACCTTC	CASRSGGEYGYTF	TRBD1	once	TRBV6-1	TRBJ1-2
TGTGCCAGCAGCGTAAGGGGACAGGGCTACGAGCAGTACTTC	CASSVRGQGYEQYF	TRBD1	.	TRBV9	TRBJ2-7
TGTGCCAGCAGCTTAGATCCGGGGGTTTCCTACGAGCAGTACTTC	CASSLDPGVSYEQYF	.	once	TRBV11-2	TRBJ2-7